This T cell receptor beta chain was obtained from a study of blood T cell repertoires in COVID-19. Sequencing used immunoSEQ multiplex PCR; TCRdb keeps in-frame clones, though not all of them. The sample has approximately 500,000 clones, about 91% seen once. Seattle patient enrollment occurred during active infection, with longitudinal follow-up thereafter. The sequencing input was peripheral blood. The sequence was collected from a man between 18 and 35 years old with COVID-19, enrolled during active disease.

The CDR3 region has the DNA TGTGCCAGTTTGACAGGGGGCGCGGGAGGAAACACCATATATTTT. It encodes CASLTGGAGGNTIYF. This chain links TRBV6-5 with TRBJ1-3; 10 nucleotides agree with TRBD1. Trimming at V came to 9 bases and at J to 4 bases, leaving 9 bases not matched to a gene. This CDR3 contains 15 residues. Germline lookup yields CDR1 MNHEY and CDR2 SVGAGI.